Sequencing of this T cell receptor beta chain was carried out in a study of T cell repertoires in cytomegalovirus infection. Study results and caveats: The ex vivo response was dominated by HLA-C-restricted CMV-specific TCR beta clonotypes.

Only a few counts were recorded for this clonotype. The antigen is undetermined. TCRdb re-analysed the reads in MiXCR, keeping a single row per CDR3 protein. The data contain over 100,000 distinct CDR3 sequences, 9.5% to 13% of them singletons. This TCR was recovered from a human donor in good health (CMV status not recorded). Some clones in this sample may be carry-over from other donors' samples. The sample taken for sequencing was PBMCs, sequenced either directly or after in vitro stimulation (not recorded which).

The CDR3 nucleotides are TGTGCCAGCAACCCGGATAGCAATCAGCCCCAGCATTTT. Translation gives CASNPDSNQPQHF. The chain employs TRBV6-1 and TRBJ1-5; no definite D call. With 7 bases removed from V and 0 bases from J, the gap between germline ends came to 7 bases. The CDR3 sequence is 13 residues long. Germline V gene sequence: CDR1 MNHNS, CDR2 SASEGT.